The rows below give T cell receptor beta chains drawn from one sample of a study of blood T cell repertoires in COVID-19. The repertoire was sequenced with immunoSEQ multiplex PCR; TCRdb's copy has only in-frame clones and lacks some. The sample holds 150,000 to 180,000 clones, approximately 82% seen once. Sequenced material: peripheral blood. The receptors come from a woman aged 45-65 years with acute or convalescent COVID-19. Each CDR3 is given with its conserved first and last residue. Fields, in order: D gene, clone size, J gene, V gene, CDR3 DNA, CDR3 protein. D genes are given only for firm matches. Size values are once, few and many counts, or a class for expanded clones, and some rows have none.

NA,NA,TRBJ2-7,TRBV5-5,TGTGCCAGCAGCCGGGGAGGAGGCTCCTCCTACGAGCAGTACTTC,CASSRGGGSSYEQYF
TRBD2,once,TRBJ2-3,TRBV9,TGTGCCAGCAGCGTAGCTGGAGTAGCGGGGGATCTCACAGATACGCAGTATTTT,CASSVAGVAGDLTDTQYF
NA,few,TRBJ2-7,TRBV19,TGTGCCAGTAGTATAACGGGGTACAGGGAGACCTACGAGCAGTACTTC,CASSITGYRETYEQYF
TRBD1,few,TRBJ1-5,TRBV6-2/TRBV6-3,TGTGCCAGCAGCCGGGGACAGGGTAGGGTAAGCAATCAGCCCCAGCATTTT,CASSRGQGRVSNQPQHF
TRBD2,NA,TRBJ2-1,TRBV7-9,TGTGCCAGCAGCCCTACCCTGGCGGGGGCCTACAATGAGCAGTTCTTC,CASSPTLAGAYNEQFF
TRBD2,few,TRBJ2-2,TRBV3-1/TRBV3-2,TGTGCCAGCAGCCAAAGACCGACTAGCGCCTCGAACACCGGGGAGCTGTTTTTT,CASSQRPTSASNTGELFF
NA,once,TRBJ1-2,TRBV30,TGTGCCTGGATCAGGGCTGGTTATGGCTACACCTTC,CAWIRAGYGYTF
TRBD2,NA,TRBJ2-5,TRBV2,TGTGCCAGCAGTCGAGGGCTACTAGCGGGAAGACAAGAGACCCAGTACTTC,CASSRGLLAGRQETQYF
TRBD2,NA,TRBJ2-3,TRBV9,TGTGCCAGCAGCGCCCCCGGGACTAGCTTTGATACGCAGTATTTT,CASSAPGTSFDTQYF
NA,once,TRBJ1-2,TRBV28,TGTGCCAGCAGTCCACACAGGGACTATGGCTACACCTTC,CASSPHRDYGYTF
NA,NA,TRBJ2-2,TRBV19,TGTGCCAGTAGTATCGAGATCGCGGGGGAGCTGTTTTTT,CASSIEIAGELFF
NA,few,TRBJ1-2,TRBV6-1,TGTGCCAGCAGTGAAGCGCACTTGGGGAGGGATGGCTACACCTTC,CASSEAHLGRDGYTF
TRBD1,NA,TRBJ2-2,TRBV18,TGTGCCAGCTCACCGCGACAGGGGTACACCGGGGAGCTGTTTTTT,CASSPRQGYTGELFF
TRBD1,NA,TRBJ1-1,TRBV11-1,TGTGCCAGCAGGCCAACTCGGACAGGGCACACTGAAGCTTTCTTT,CASRPTRTGHTEAFF
TRBD1,NA,TRBJ1-4,TRBV19,TGTGCCAGTAGCTCACAGGGGAACAATGAAAAACTGTTTTTT,CASSSQGNNEKLFF
NA,few,TRBJ1-1,TRBV19,TGTGCCAGTAGTGCAGGGTCAGGGGCTACTGAAGCTTTCTTT,CASSAGSGATEAFF
NA,NA,TRBJ2-7,TRBV28,TGTGCCAGCAGCTACTTGGTCCACGAGCAGTACTTC,CASSYLVHEQYF
NA,few,TRBJ2-1,TRBV6-2/TRBV6-3,TGTGCCAGCAGTAAGAGTTTATCATCCTACAATGAGCAGTTCTTC,CASSKSLSSYNEQFF
NA,NA,TRBJ1-2,TRBV12-3/TRBV12-4,TGTGCCAGCAATCAACAGGTTGCCCATGGCTACACCTTC,CASNQQVAHGYTF
TRBD2,NA,TRBJ2-3,TRBV9,TGTGCCAGCAGCGTAGCAGGAACTAGCGGGGGAGCTACGCAGTATTTT,CASSVAGTSGGATQYF
TRBD1,NA,TRBJ1-1,TRBV13,TGTGCCAGCAGCTCGATACATACAGGGGACACTGAAGCTTTCTTT,CASSSIHTGDTEAFF
NA,NA,TRBJ1-6,TRBV18,TGTGCCAGCTCACCAGTCGGGGTGAGAAATTCACCCCTCCACTTT,CASSPVGVRNSPLHF
NA,NA,TRBJ2-7,TRBV5-1,TGCGCCAGCAGCTTGCGAGGAGAAAGCTCCTACGAGCAGTACTTC,CASSLRGESSYEQYF
NA,NA,TRBJ2-3,TRBV9,TGTGCCAGCAGCGTAGTCGGAGTGGGGCGAGACGGCACAGATACGCAGTATTTT,CASSVVGVGRDGTDTQYF
TRBD2,once,TRBJ2-1,TRBV5-5,TGTGCCAGCAGCTTGGTGCGGGGGGGCCCTTACAATGAGCAGTTCTTC,CASSLVRGGPYNEQFF
NA,NA,TRBJ2-7,TRBV5-6,TGTGCCAGCAGCTTGGTCGTCGGCTACGAGCAGTACTTC,CASSLVVGYEQYF
TRBD2,NA,TRBJ2-3,TRBV7-3,TGTGCCAGCGCGGGGGGAACAGATACGCAGTATTTT,CASAGGTDTQYF
TRBD2,NA,TRBJ2-1,TRBV5-1,TGCGCCAGCAGCTTGGAGGCTAGCGGCTACAATGAGCAGTTCTTC,CASSLEASGYNEQFF
TRBD2,NA,TRBJ2-1,TRBV7-9,TGTGCCAGCAGCTTAGCTATCTGGACTAGCGGGTTGGAGCAGTTCTTC,CASSLAIWTSGLEQFF
NA,few,TRBJ1-2,TRBV3-1/TRBV3-2,TGTGCCAGCAGCCAAGTGGGGTCGGAGGGCTATGGCTACACCTTC,CASSQVGSEGYGYTF
NA,NA,TRBJ1-2,TRBV7-2,TGTGCCAGCAGAGATCCAGGGTGGAACTATGGCTACACCTTC,CASRDPGWNYGYTF
TRBD2,NA,TRBJ2-5,TRBV9,TGTGCCAGCAGCGTATTCGGCGGACTAGCGGGAGAGGAGACCCAGTACTTC,CASSVFGGLAGEETQYF
TRBD2,once,TRBJ2-1,TRBV2,TGTGCCAGCAGTGTAACGGGACTAGCGGGATACAATGAGCAGTTCTTC,CASSVTGLAGYNEQFF
NA,NA,TRBJ1-3,TRBV5-5,TGTGCCAGCAGCTTCAGTAGCAAGGCGGGAGACACCATATATTTT,CASSFSSKAGDTIYF
TRBD1,NA,TRBJ2-1,TRBV6-6,TGTGCCAGCAGCTCGGGACAGGGGGGCACGCAGTTCTTC,CASSSGQGGTQFF
NA,once,TRBJ2-1,TRBV2,TGTGCCAGCAGTTCTTTGGAGTACAATGAGCAGTTCTTC,CASSSLEYNEQFF
NA,NA,TRBJ2-6,TRBV27,TGTGCCAGCAGGCAGGGGACCTCTGGGGCCAACGTCCTGACTTTC,CASRQGTSGANVLTF
NA,NA,TRBJ2-1,TRBV19,TGTGCCAGTACCACCTTCGACAGGACCAATGAGCAGTTCTTC,CASTTFDRTNEQFF
NA,NA,TRBJ2-1,TRBV5-1,TGCGCCAGCAGCTTGGGTCAGGTCTACAATGAGCAGTTCTTC,CASSLGQVYNEQFF
NA,NA,TRBJ1-1,TRBV24-1,TGTGCCACCAGTCCGCGGGGTAGCATCAAAAATGGGGGCACTGAAGCTTTCTTT,CATSPRGSIKNGGTEAFF
NA,NA,TRBJ1-2,TRBV12-3/TRBV12-4,TGTGCCAGCAGTCTCGACGGTTCGCGGGGCTACACCTTC,CASSLDGSRGYTF
NA,NA,TRBJ1-2,TRBV3-1/TRBV3-2,TGTGCCAGCAGCGCCGGGACAAGGGGCCTATATGGCTACACCTTC,CASSAGTRGLYGYTF
TRBD2,NA,TRBJ2-1,TRBV29-1,TGCAGCGTTGCGGCGGGAGCTATCAATGAGCAGTTCTTC,CSVAAGAINEQFF
TRBD2,NA,TRBJ2-7,TRBV14,TGTGCCAGCAGCCAAGAAGCACGGGGGGGCGAGCAGTACTTC,CASSQEARGGEQYF
NA,NA,TRBJ1-1,TRBV12-3/TRBV12-4,TGTGCCAGCAGTTTAGACGGGAACACTGAAGCTTTCTTT,CASSLDGNTEAFF
NA,NA,TRBJ1-3,TRBV6-5,TGTGCCAGCAGTTACTCGAGAGGGTTTGGAAACACCATATATTTT,CASSYSRGFGNTIYF
TRBD1,NA,TRBJ2-5,TRBV5-4,TGTGCCAGCAGTCTGAAGACAGGGGAAGAGACCCAGTACTTC,CASSLKTGEETQYF
TRBD1,NA,TRBJ1-3,TRBV28,TGTGCCAGCAGTACCACAGGGGGCGCCGGAAACACCATATATTTT,CASSTTGGAGNTIYF
NA,once,TRBJ1-1,TRBV18,TGTGCCAGCTCACCACAGAAACAGGGAGTGGGTACTGAAGCTTTCTTT,CASSPQKQGVGTEAFF
TRBD2,NA,TRBJ2-7,TRBV28,TGTGCCAGCAGTTTATTAGCGGGGGGCGGCGAGCAGTACTTC,CASSLLAGGGEQYF
NA,NA,TRBJ2-1,TRBV5-4,TGTGCCAGCCAACGGGCGGGACCCTACAATGAGCAGTTCTTC,CASQRAGPYNEQFF
NA,NA,TRBJ1-2,TRBV9,TGTGCCAGCAGCGTAGGGGCAGGGGTGAACTATGGCTACACCTTC,CASSVGAGVNYGYTF
TRBD1,NA,TRBJ1-5,TRBV7-2,TGTGCCAGCACCCCACAGGGGGGGGTCAATCAGCCCCAGCATTTT,CASTPQGGVNQPQHF
TRBD2,NA,TRBJ2-1,TRBV24-1,TGTGCCACCAGTGATTCGCTAGCGGGAGGGCCGGGAAATGAGCAGTTCTTC,CATSDSLAGGPGNEQFF
NA,NA,TRBJ2-5,TRBV18,TGTGCCAGCTCACCATCGAGAGAGACCCAGTACTTC,CASSPSRETQYF
NA,NA,TRBJ2-7,TRBV7-2,TGTGCCAGCAGCTTAGTCGAGCACGAGCAGTACTTC,CASSLVEHEQYF
NA,NA,TRBJ2-7,TRBV10-3,TGTGCCATCAGTCCTGGGAAGGCAGGGGCCTCCTACGAGCAGTACTTC,CAISPGKAGASYEQYF
TRBD1,few,TRBJ2-7,TRBV7-8,TGTGCCAGCAGCTTAGCAGGGACAGGGGTAAACGAGCAGTACTTC,CASSLAGTGVNEQYF
NA,NA,TRBJ1-1,TRBV29-1,TGCAGCGTTGGACAGATCGCTGAAGCTTTCTTT,CSVGQIAEAFF